This TCR beta chain came from a study of blood T cell repertoires in COVID-19. Overall study: From the United States, Italy and Spain came samples of acute and convalescent COVID-19.

The CDR3 contains 15 residues. Looked up from germline, CDR1 is MNHEY and CDR2 is SVGEGT. J was trimmed by 2 bases and V by 4 bases; bases with no gene match: 8. Across about two dozen US areas, participants ranged in age from about 18 to 90 years. The study assigned cohorts using participant-reported clinical history. During the 2 weeks before they entered the study, exposed participants had met someone with a PCR-confirmed or clinician-diagnosed COVID-19 case. This table comes from immunoSEQ multiplex PCR, and its TCRdb copy is limited to in-frame clones, with some not included. The data contain approximately 190,000 clones, roughly 84% of them singletons.

The TCR sequence derives from a woman aged 25 to 39 who had been exposed to COVID-19. The V call is TRBV6-2 or TRBV6-3, the J call TRBJ2-7, with 7 bases aligning to TRBD2. Sequencing was carried out using PBMCs or T cells enriched from blood (not recorded which). CDR3 nucleotide sequence: TGTGCCAGCAGTTTATTTCTAGCGGAACCCTACGAGCAGTACTTC. Encoded protein: CASSLFLAEPYEQYF.